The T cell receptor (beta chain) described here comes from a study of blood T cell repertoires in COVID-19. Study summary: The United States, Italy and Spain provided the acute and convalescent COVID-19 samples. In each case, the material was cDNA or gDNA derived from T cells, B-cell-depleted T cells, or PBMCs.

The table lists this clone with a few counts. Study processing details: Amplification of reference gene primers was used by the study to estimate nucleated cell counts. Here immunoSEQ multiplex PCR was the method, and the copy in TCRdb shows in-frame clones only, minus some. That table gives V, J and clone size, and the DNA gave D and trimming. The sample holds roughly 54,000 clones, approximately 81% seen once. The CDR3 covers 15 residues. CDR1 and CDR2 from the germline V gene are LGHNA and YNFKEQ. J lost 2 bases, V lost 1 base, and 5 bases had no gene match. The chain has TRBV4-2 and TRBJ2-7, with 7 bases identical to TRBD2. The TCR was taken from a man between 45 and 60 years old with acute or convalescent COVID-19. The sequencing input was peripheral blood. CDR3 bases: TGTGCCAGCAGCCAAGTCGCTAGCGGAACCTACGAGCAGTACTTC. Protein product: CASSQVASGTYEQYF.